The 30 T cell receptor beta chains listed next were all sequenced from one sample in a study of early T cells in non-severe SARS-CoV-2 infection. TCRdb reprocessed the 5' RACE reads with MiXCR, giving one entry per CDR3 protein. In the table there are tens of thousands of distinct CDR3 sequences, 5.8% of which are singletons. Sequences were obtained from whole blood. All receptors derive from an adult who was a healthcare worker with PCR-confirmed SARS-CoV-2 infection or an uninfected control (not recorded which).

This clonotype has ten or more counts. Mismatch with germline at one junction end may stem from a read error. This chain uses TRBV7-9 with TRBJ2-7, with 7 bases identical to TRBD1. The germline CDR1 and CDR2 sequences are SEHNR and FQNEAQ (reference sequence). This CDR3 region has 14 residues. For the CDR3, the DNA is TGTGCCGGCAGCTTACCGGGACAGTCCTACGAGCAGTACTTC. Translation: CAGSLPGQSYEQYF.

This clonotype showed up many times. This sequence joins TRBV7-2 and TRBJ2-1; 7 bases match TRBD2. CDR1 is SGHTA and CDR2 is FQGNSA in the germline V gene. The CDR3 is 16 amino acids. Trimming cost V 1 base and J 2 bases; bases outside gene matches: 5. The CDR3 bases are TGTGCCAGCAGCTTAGATTCGGGGGGAACCTACAATGAGCAGTTCTTC. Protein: CASSLDSGGTYNEQFF.

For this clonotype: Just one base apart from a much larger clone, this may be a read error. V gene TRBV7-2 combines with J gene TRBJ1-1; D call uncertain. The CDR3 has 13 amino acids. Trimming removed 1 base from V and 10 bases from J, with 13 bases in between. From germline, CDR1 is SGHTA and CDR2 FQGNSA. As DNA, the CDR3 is TGTGCCAGCAGCTTAGACCCTCTTGTTGGAGCTTTCTTT. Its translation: CASSLDPLVGAFF.

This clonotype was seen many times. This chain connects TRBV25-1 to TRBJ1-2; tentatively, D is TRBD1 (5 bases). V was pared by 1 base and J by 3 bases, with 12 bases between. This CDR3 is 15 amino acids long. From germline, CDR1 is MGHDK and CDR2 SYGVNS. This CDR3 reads CASSESGRDHYGYTF. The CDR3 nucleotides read TGTGCCAGCAGTGAATCTGGAAGGGACCACTATGGCTACACCTTC.

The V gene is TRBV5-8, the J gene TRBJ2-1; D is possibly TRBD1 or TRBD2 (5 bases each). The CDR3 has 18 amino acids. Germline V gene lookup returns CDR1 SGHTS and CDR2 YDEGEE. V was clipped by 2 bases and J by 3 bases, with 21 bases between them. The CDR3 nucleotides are TGTGCCAGCAGCTTCCGGGACCAGAGGGTTTTTGGCTACAATGAGCAGTTCTTC. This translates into CASSFRDQRVFGYNEQFF.

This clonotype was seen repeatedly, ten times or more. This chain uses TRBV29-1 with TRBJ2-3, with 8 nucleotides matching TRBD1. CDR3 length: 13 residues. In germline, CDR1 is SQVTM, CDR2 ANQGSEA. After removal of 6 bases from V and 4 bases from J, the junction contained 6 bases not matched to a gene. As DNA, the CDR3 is TGCAGCGTAGCTACAGGGGGTGCAGATACGCAGTATTTT. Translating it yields CSVATGGADTQYF.

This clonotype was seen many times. CDR3: CASSPASWEAQHF. The CDR3 bases are TGTGCCAGCTCACCAGCCAGTTGGGAGGCCCAGCATTTT. This chain joins TRBV18 and TRBJ1-5; D gene uncertain. The CDR3 loop spans 13 amino acids. Germline-derived CDR1 and CDR2 are KGHSH and LQKENI. V was clipped by 2 bases and J by 11 bases, with 13 bases between them.

CDR3 protein: CSASLGRRSYNEQFF. The CDR3 DNA follows: TGCAGTGCTAGCCTGGGCCGGCGGTCCTACAATGAGCAGTTCTTC. The chain joins TRBV20-1 to TRBJ2-1; D unclear. The germline V gene has CDR1 DFQATT and CDR2 SNEGSKA (reference sequence). Trimming shortened V by 3 bases and J by 1 base, and 13 bases separated the two germline ends. The CDR3 contains 15 residues.

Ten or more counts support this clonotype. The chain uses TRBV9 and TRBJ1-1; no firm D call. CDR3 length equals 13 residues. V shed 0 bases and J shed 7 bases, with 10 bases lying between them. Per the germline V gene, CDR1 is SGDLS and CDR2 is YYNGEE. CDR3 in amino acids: CASSVVDSSEAFF. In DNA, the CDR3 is TGTGCCAGCAGCGTAGTTGATTCGAGTGAAGCTTTCTTT.

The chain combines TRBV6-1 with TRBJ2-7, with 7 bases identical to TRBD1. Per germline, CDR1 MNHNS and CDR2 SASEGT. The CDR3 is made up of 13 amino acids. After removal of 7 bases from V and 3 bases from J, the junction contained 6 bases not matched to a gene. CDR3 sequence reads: CASNKDRHYEQYF. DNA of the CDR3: TGTGCCAGCAATAAGGACAGGCACTACGAGCAGTACTTC.

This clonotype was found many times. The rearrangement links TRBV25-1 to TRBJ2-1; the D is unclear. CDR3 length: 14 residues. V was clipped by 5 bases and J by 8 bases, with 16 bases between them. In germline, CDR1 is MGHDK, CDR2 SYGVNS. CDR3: CASSSGRKGDEQFF. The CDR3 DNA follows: TGTGCCAGCAGTAGTGGACGAAAAGGCGATGAGCAGTTCTTC.

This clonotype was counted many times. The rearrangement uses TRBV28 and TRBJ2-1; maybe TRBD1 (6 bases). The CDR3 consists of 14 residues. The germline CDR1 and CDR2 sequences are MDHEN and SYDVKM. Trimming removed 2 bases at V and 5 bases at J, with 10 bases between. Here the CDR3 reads CASSLIQGDNEQFF. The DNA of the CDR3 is TGTGCCAGCAGTTTAATACAGGGTGACAATGAGCAGTTCTTC.

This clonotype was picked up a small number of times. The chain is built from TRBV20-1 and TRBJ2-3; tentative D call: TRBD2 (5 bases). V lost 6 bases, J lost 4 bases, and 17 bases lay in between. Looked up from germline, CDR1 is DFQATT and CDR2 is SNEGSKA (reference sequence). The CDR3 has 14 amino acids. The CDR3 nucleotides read TGCAGTGCCAGCCGTCTGGGAGACCCAGATACGCAGTATTTT. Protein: CSASRLGDPDTQYF.

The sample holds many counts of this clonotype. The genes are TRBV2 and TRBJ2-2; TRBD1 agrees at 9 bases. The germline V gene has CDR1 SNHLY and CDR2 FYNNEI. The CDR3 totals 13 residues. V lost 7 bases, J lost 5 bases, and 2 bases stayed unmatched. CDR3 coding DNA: TGTGCCAGCACCGGACAGGGGACCGGGGAGCTGTTTTTT. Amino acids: CASTGQGTGELFF.

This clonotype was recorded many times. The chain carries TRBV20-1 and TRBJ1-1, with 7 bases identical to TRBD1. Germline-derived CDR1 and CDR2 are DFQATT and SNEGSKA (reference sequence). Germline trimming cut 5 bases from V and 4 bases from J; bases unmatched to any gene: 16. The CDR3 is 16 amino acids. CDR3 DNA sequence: TGCAGTGCTCGATCGACGAGACAGGGTCGGACCACTGAAGCTTTCTTT. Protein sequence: CSARSTRQGRTTEAFF.

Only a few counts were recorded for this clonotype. The CDR3 is CASSWDVRGETQYF. The CDR3 nucleotides are TGTGCCAGCAGTTGGGACGTCAGGGGGGAGACCCAGTACTTC. The gene calls are TRBV28 and TRBJ2-5; the match to TRBD1 covers 7 bases. The CDR3 has 14 amino acids. V was pared by 4 bases and J by 5 bases, with 7 bases of the junction left unmatched. Germline V gene data show CDR1 as MDHEN and CDR2 as SYDVKM.

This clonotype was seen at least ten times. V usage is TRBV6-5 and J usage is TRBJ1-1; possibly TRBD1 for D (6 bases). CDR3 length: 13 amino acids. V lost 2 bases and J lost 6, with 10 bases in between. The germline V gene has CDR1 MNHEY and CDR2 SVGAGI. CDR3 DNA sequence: TGTGCCAGCAGTTACGGGAGACAGGCTGAAGCTTTCTTT. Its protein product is CASSYGRQAEAFF.

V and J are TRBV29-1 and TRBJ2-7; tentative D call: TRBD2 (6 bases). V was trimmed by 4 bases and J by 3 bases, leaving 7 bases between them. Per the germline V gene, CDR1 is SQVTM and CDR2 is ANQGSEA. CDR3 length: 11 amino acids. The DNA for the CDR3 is TGCAGCGTTGGGCGGGACTACGAGCAGTACTTC. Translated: CSVGRDYEQYF.

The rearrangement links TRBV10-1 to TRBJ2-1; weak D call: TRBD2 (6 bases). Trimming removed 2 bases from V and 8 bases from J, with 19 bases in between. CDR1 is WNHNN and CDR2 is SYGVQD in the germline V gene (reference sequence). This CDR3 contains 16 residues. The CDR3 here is CASSEGLEGAWDEQFF. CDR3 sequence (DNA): TGCGCCAGCAGTGAGGGACTGGAGGGAGCCTGGGATGAGCAGTTCTTC.

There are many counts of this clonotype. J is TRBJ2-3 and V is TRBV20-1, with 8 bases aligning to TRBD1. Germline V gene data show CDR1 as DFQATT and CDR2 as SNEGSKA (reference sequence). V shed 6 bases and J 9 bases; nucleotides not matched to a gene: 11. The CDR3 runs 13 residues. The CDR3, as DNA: TGCAGTGCCGACCAACTACAGGGGGGCACGCAGTATTTT. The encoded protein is CSADQLQGGTQYF.

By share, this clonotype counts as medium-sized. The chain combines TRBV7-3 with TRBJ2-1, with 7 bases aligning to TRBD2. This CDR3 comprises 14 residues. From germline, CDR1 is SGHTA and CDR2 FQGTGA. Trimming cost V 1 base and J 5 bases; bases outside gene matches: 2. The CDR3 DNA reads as TGTGCCAGCAGCTTAAGGGCGGGAGACAATGAGCAGTTCTTC. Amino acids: CASSLRAGDNEQFF.

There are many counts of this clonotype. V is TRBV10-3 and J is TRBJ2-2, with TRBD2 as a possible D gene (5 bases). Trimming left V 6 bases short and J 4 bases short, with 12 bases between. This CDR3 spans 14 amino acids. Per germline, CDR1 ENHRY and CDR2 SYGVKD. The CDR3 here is CAIRAEATTGELFF. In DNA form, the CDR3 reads TGTGCCATCAGGGCGGAGGCGACCACCGGGGAGCTGTTTTTT.

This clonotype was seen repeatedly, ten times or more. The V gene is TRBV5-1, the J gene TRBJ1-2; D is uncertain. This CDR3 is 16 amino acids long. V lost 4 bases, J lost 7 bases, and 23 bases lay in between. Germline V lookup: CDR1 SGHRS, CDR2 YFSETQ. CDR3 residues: CASSPQGGIGGSGYTF. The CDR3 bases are TGCGCCAGCAGCCCCCAAGGAGGGATAGGTGGAAGTGGCTACACCTTC. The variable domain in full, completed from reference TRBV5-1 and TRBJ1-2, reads KAGVTQTPRYLIKTRGQQVTLSCSPISGHRSVSWYQQTPGQGLQFLFEYFSETQRNKGNFPGRFSGRQFSNSRSEMNVSTLELGDSALYLCASSPQGGIGGSGYTFGSGTRLTVV.

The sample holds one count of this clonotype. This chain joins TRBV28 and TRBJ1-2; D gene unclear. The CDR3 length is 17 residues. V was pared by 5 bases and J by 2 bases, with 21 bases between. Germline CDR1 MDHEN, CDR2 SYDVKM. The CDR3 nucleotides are TGTGCCAGCAGTCCCCACCGGCGGGTTGACGGAAACTATGGCTACACCTTC. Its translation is CASSPHRRVDGNYGYTF.

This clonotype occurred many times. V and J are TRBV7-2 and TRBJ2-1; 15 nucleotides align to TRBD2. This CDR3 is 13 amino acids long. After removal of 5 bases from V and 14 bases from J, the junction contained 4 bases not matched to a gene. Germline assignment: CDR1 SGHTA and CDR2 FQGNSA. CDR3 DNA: TGTGCCAGCAGCCCGGGACTAGCGGGAGGAAAGTTCTTC. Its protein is CASSPGLAGGKFF.

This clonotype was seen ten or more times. The CDR3 DNA reads TGCAGTGCGAGCGGGGCCAGAAGTAATCAGCCCCAGCATTTT. It is translated as CSASGARSNQPQHF. The chain is built from TRBV20-1 and TRBJ1-5; D may be TRBD1 (5 bases). V was clipped by 6 bases and J by 4 bases, with 16 bases between them. The CDR3 is 14 residues long. From germline, CDR1 is DFQATT and CDR2 SNEGSKA (reference sequence).

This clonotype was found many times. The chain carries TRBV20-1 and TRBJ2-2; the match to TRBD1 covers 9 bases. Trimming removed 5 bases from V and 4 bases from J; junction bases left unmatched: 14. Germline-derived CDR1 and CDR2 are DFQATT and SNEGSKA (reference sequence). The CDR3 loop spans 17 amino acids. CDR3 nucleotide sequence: TGCAGTGCTTGGAGCCTACCGGGACAGGGCATCACCGGGGAGCTGTTTTTT. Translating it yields CSAWSLPGQGITGELFF.

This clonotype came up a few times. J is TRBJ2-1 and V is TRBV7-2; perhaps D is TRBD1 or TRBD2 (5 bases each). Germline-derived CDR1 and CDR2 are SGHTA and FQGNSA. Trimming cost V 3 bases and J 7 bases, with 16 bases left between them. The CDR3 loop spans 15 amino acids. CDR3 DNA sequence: TGTGCCAGCAGCTTTGGGGGAAAAAATCAGAATGAGCAGTTCTTC. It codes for CASSFGGKNQNEQFF.

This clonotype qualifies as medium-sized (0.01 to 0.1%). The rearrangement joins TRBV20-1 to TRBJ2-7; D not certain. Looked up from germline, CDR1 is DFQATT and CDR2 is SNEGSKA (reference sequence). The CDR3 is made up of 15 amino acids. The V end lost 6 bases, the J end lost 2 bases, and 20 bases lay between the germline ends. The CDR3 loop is CSAAFGPSFTYEQYF. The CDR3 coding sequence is TGCAGTGCAGCTTTCGGGCCTTCTTTCACCTACGAGCAGTACTTC.

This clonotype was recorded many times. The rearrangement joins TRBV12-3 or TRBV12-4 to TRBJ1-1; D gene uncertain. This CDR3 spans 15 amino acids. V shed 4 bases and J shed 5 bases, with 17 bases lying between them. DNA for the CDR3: TGTGCCAGCAGTTCCGATCCCCTCAGTCGGACTGAAGCTTTCTTT. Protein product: CASSSDPLSRTEAFF.